A selection of T cell receptor beta chains follows, all from one sample in a study of T cells in localized non-small cell lung cancer. Data came from immunoSEQ multiplex PCR; TCRdb stores just in-frame clones and leaves some out. The profile shows roughly 30,000 clones, 84% of them singletons. The starting material was peripheral blood mononuclear cells, obtained before any cancer treatment. These receptor sequences come from a man aged 40 to 75 with stage III lung adenocarcinoma. Both conserved end residues are part of each CDR3. A D gene is named only where the DNA matches it firmly. Not all rows give a size; the values are once, few, many and, for expanded clones, a class.

d_call	v_call	clone_size	j_call	cdr3_aa	cdr3_nt
.	TRBV4-1	.	TRBJ1-5	CASSQDLGSYSNQPQHF	TGCGCCAGCAGCCAAGATCTCGGAAGCTATAGCAATCAGCCCCAGCATTTT
.	TRBV6-5	.	TRBJ1-5	CASSYSSRGGNQPQHF	TGTGCCAGCAGTTACTCGTCCAGGGGCGGCAATCAGCCCCAGCATTTT
.	TRBV7-9	few	TRBJ2-2	CASTNRDKGGRGELFF	TGTGCCAGCACCAACCGGGACAAGGGTGGAAGAGGGGAGCTGTTTTTT
.	TRBV19	once	TRBJ2-3	CASSIVDRTDTQYF	TGTGCCAGTAGTATAGTAGACAGAACAGATACGCAGTATTTT
.	TRBV6-6	.	TRBJ2-1	CASSTPPGAEQFF	TGTGCCAGCAGTACCCCCCCGGGGGCCGAGCAGTTCTTC
.	TRBV7-8	.	TRBJ1-1	CASSSYRTEAFF	TGTGCCAGCAGCTCCTACCGGACTGAAGCTTTCTTT
.	TRBV30	.	TRBJ1-4	CAWAMGSGATNEKLFF	TGTGCCTGGGCCATGGGTAGTGGAGCAACTAATGAAAAACTGTTTTTT
.	TRBV7-3	.	TRBJ2-2	CASSLGDSKTGELFF	TGTGCCAGCAGCTTAGGGGACTCCAAGACCGGGGAGCTGTTTTTT
.	TRBV5-1	.	TRBJ2-5	CASSGRAYQETQYF	TGCGCCAGCAGCGGTAGAGCGTACCAAGAGACCCAGTACTTC
TRBD2	TRBV5-1	.	TRBJ2-3	CASSLTSGSTDTQYF	TGCGCCAGCAGCTTAACTAGCGGTAGCACAGATACGCAGTATTTT
.	TRBV7-3	few	TRBJ2-6	CASSFTGANVLTF	TGTGCCAGCAGCTTTACTGGGGCCAACGTCCTGACTTTC
.	TRBV7-9	.	TRBJ2-1	CASSLGPNNEQFF	TGTGCCAGCAGCCTCGGACCCAACAATGAGCAGTTCTTC
.	TRBV9	.	TRBJ1-2	CASSVVMGPGGYTF	TGTGCCAGCAGCGTAGTAATGGGACCGGGCGGCTACACCTTC
.	TRBV6-6	.	TRBJ1-1	CASSYSGTNTEAFF	TGTGCCAGCAGTTACTCGGGGACCAACACTGAAGCTTTCTTT
TRBD1	TRBV6-1	.	TRBJ1-5	CASSGGTGGRNQPQHF	TGTGCCAGCAGTGGGGGGACAGGGGGCCGGAATCAGCCCCAGCATTTT
TRBD1	TRBV6-5	.	TRBJ2-7	CASRRTGTYEQYF	TGTGCCAGCAGACGGACAGGGACCTACGAGCAGTACTTC
.	TRBV2	.	TRBJ1-2	CASSVTALSGDGYTF	TGTGCCAGCAGTGTGACGGCCCTATCCGGCGATGGCTACACCTTC
TRBD2	TRBV5-1	.	TRBJ2-2	CASTGLAGGRAGELFF	TGCGCCAGCACGGGACTAGCGGGGGGACGAGCCGGGGAGCTGTTTTTT
TRBD2	TRBV14	.	TRBJ2-7	CASSLLAGTSYEQYF	TGTGCCAGCAGCTTATTAGCGGGAACTTCCTACGAGCAGTACTTC
.	TRBV6-1	.	TRBJ2-5	CASSALGDRETQYF	TGTGCCAGCAGTGCCCTGGGGGACCGGGAGACCCAGTACTTC
.	TRBV19	.	TRBJ1-4	CASSTRDRRNEKLFF	TGTGCCAGTAGTACCCGGGACCGCCGGAATGAAAAACTGTTTTTT
.	TRBV28	.	TRBJ2-5	CASIPTGGTKVQETQYF	TGTGCCAGTATCCCGACAGGCGGCACTAAAGTCCAAGAGACCCAGTACTTC
.	TRBV11-2	few	TRBJ1-5	CASSYQENQPQHF	TGTGCCAGCAGCTATCAGGAAAATCAGCCCCAGCATTTT
.	TRBV9	.	TRBJ2-5	CASSVGGLQETQYF	TGTGCCAGCAGCGTAGGGGGTCTCCAAGAGACCCAGTACTTC
.	TRBV5-8	.	TRBJ2-1	CASSRGSHSSSYNEQFF	TGTGCCAGCAGCCGTGGATCGCACAGTAGCTCCTACAATGAGCAGTTCTTC
.	TRBV10-1	.	TRBJ2-2	CASSERGAVF	TGCGCCAGCAGTGAGCGGGGAGCTGTTTTT
.	TRBV29-1	.	TRBJ2-3	CSANGGGTDTQYF	TGCAGCGCAAACGGGGGCGGCACAGATACGCAGTATTTT
.	TRBV14	.	TRBJ2-1	CASSQAIFRNEQFF	TGTGCCAGCAGCCAGGCCATCTTTCGGAATGAGCAGTTCTTC
.	TRBV19	medium-sized	TRBJ2-1	CASSLFPFSNEQFF	TGTGCCAGTAGTTTATTCCCCTTCTCAAATGAGCAGTTCTTC
TRBD1	TRBV30	.	TRBJ2-1	CAWRGGQGPNEQFF	TGTGCCTGGAGGGGGGGACAGGGGCCGAATGAGCAGTTCTTC
TRBD2	TRBV29-1	.	TRBJ2-3	CSGRKASGPVYF	TGCAGCGGACGCAAAGCTAGCGGCCCCGTGTATTTT
.	TRBV11-2	.	TRBJ2-7	CASSSLKTVSSYEQYF	TGTGCCAGCAGCTCGCTCAAGACAGTAAGCAGCTACGAGCAGTACTTC
.	TRBV6-5	.	TRBJ2-3	CASSQQGPDTQYF	TGTGCCAGCAGCCAGCAGGGACCAGATACGCAGTATTTT
TRBD1	TRBV18	.	TRBJ1-1	CASSRDRDGEAFF	TGTGCCAGCTCAAGGGACAGGGATGGGGAAGCTTTCTTT
.	TRBV7-2	.	TRBJ2-3	CASSFLRDTQYF	TGTGCCAGCAGCTTTTTGCGGGATACGCAGTATTTT
.	TRBV18	.	TRBJ2-7	CASSPGGRNSYEQYF	TGTGCCAGCTCACCCGGGGGCCGGAACTCCTACGAGCAGTACTTC
.	TRBV7-6	.	TRBJ1-4	CASSPRPGATNEKLFF	TGTGCCAGCAGCCCGCGGCCAGGGGCAACTAATGAAAAACTGTTTTTT
.	TRBV5-1	once	TRBJ1-1	CASNSGAGWATEAFF	TGCGCCAGCAATTCCGGGGCAGGGTGGGCCACTGAAGCTTTCTTT
.	TRBV7-9	.	TRBJ1-2	CASSPGEDGYTF	TGTGCCAGCAGTCCAGGGGAGGATGGCTACACCTTC
TRBD2	TRBV29-1	.	TRBJ2-1	CSGGTSGNEQFF	TGCAGCGGGGGGACTAGCGGTAATGAGCAGTTCTTC
.	TRBV5-4	.	TRBJ1-6	CASSLLPNSPLHF	TGTGCCAGCAGCTTGCTGCCGAATTCACCCCTCCACTTT
TRBD1	TRBV19	.	TRBJ2-1	CASSLGTGPYNEQFF	TGTGCCAGTAGTTTGGGGACAGGGCCCTACAATGAGCAGTTCTTC
.	TRBV29-1	.	TRBJ1-1	CSVGWGNRVGNTEAFF	TGCAGCGTTGGCTGGGGAAACAGGGTCGGGAACACTGAAGCTTTCTTT
.	TRBV10-1	.	TRBJ2-7	CASSQGSYEQYF	TGCGCCAGCAGTCAGGGGTCCTACGAGCAGTACTTC
.	TRBV6-1	.	TRBJ1-4	CASRPDEGMNEKLFF	TGTGCCAGCAGGCCGGATGAGGGCATGAATGAAAAACTGTTTTTT
.	TRBV6-6	.	TRBJ2-1	CASSYSSLSYNEQFF	TGTGCCAGCAGTTATTCTTCGCTCTCCTACAATGAGCAGTTCTTC